This T cell receptor beta chain derives from a study of T-cell memory formation after mild COVID-19. Each CDR3 protein is one row after TCRdb ran MiXCR on the 5' RACE reads. This sample has about 400,000 distinct CDR3 sequences, with 20% to 30% found just once. The sequenced material came from PBMCs or a T cell subset sorted from them (not recorded which). The sequence was obtained from an adult woman who had mild COVID-19 (a few samples of this study predate the infection). Cell type and time point are not known.

The CDR3 here is CSVGEGYSNQPQHF. The CDR3 nucleotides are TGCAGCGTTGGAGAGGGTTATAGCAATCAGCCCCAGCATTTT. The chain uses TRBV29-1 and TRBJ1-5, with unresolved D. CDR3 length equals 14 residues. Trimming removed 4 bases at V and 0 bases at J, with 10 bases between. Germline-derived CDR1 and CDR2 are SQVTM and ANQGSEA.